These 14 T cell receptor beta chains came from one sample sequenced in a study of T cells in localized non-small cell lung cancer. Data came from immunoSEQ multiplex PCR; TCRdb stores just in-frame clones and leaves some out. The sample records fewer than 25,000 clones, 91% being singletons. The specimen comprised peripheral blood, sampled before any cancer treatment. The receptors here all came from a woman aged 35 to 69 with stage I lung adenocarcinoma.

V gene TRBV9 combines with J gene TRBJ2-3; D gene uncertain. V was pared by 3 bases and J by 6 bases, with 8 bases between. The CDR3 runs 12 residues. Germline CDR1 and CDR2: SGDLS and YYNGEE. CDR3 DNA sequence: TGTGCCAGCAGCGCCGGAGCGGATACGCAGTATTTT. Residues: CASSAGADTQYF.

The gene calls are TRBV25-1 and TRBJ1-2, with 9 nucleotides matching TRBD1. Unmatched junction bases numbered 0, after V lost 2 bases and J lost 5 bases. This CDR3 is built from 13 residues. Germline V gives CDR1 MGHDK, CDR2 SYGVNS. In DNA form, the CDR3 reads TGTGCCAGCAGTGAAGGACAGGGGTATGGCTACACCTTC. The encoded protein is CASSEGQGYGYTF.

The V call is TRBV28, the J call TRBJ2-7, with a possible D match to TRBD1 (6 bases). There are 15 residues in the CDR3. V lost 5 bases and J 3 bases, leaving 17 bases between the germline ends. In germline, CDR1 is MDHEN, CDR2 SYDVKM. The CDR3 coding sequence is TGTGCCAGCAGTAGCCCTGAGGTAGGGGGCTACGAGCAGTACTTC. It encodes CASSSPEVGGYEQYF.

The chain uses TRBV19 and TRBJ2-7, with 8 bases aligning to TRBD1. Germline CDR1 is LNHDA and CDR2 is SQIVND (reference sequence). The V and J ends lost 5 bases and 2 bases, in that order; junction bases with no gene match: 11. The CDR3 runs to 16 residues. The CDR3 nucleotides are TGTGCCAGTAGTGTCCCAGGGGGCACTTCTCCCTACGAGCAGTACTTC. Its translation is CASSVPGGTSPYEQYF.

The CDR3 reads CASSSRVKGYEQYF. The CDR3 DNA is TGTGCCAGTAGTTCCAGGGTTAAAGGCTACGAGCAGTACTTC. This sequence joins TRBV19 and TRBJ2-7; tentative D call: TRBD1 (5 bases). Germline V CDR1 and CDR2: LNHDA, SQIVND (reference sequence). This CDR3 region has 14 residues. V lost 5 bases, J lost 3 bases, and 14 bases lay in between.

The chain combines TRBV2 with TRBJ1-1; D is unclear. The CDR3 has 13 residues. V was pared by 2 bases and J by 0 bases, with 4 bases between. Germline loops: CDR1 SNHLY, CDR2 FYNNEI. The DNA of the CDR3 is TGTGCCAGCAGTGAACTGGTGAACACTGAAGCTTTCTTT. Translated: CASSELVNTEAFF. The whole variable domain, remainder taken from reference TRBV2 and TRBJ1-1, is EPEVTQTPSHQVTQMGQEVILRCVPISNHLYFYWYRQILGQKVEFLVSFYNNEISEKSEIFDDQFSVERPDGSNFTLKIRSTKLEDSAMYFCASSELVNTEAFFGQGTRLTVV.

Here the CDR3 reads CASSLGSPGTGNTIYF. DNA for the CDR3: TGTGCCAGCAGTTTAGGTTCTCCGGGGACTGGAAACACCATATATTTT. The J gene is TRBJ1-3, the V gene TRBV27; D call uncertain. V was pared by 2 bases and J by 2 bases, with 13 bases between. CDR3 length equals 16 residues. The germline V gene encodes CDR1 MNHEY and CDR2 SMNVEV (reference sequence).

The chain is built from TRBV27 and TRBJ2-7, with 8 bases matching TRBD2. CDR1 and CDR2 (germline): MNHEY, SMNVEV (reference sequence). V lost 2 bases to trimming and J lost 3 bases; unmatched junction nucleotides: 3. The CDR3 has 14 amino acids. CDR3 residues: CASSLRREDYEQYF. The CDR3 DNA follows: TGTGCCAGCAGTTTAAGGCGGGAGGACTACGAGCAGTACTTC.

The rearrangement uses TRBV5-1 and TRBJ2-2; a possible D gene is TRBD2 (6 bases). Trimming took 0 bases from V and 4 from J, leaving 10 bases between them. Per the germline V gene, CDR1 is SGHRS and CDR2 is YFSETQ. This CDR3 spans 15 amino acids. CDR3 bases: TGCGCCAGCAGCTTGGTGGAGGGTGGCACCGGGGAGCTGTTTTTT. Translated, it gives CASSLVEGGTGELFF.

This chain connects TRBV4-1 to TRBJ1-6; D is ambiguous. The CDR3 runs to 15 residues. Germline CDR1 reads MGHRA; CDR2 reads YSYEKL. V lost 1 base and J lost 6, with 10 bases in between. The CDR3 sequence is CASSQVGRRNSPLHF. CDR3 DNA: TGCGCCAGCAGCCAAGTGGGCAGGCGTAATTCACCCCTCCACTTT.

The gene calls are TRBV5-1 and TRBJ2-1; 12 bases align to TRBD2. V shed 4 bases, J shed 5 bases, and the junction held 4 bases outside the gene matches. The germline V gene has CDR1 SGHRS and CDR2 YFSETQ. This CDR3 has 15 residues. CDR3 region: CASSGTSGRHNEQFF. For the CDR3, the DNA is TGCGCCAGCAGCGGGACTAGCGGGCGGCACAATGAGCAGTTCTTC.

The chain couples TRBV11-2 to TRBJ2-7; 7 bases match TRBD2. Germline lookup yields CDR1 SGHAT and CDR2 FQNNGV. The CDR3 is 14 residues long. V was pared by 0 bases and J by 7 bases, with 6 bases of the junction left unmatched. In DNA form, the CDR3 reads TGTGCCAGCAGCTTAGATGCCGGGACTAATGAGCAGTACTTC. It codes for CASSLDAGTNEQYF.

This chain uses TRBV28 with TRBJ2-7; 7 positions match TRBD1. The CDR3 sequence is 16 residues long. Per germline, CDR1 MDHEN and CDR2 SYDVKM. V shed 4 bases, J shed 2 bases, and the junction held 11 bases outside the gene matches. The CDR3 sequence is CASSSPGQVWTYEQYF. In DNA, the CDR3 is TGTGCCAGCAGTTCCCCTGGACAGGTGTGGACCTACGAGCAGTACTTC.

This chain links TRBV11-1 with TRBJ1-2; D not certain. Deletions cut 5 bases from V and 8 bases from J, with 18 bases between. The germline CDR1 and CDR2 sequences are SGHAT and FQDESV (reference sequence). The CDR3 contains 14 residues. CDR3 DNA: TGTGCCAGCAGCGCCGCACTCGAGGCCGGGGGCTACACCTTC. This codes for CASSAALEAGGYTF. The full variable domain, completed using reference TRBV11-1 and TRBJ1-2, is EAEVAQSPRYKITEKSQAVAFWCDPISGHATLYWYRQILGQGPELLVQFQDESVVDDSQLPKDRFSAERLKGVDSTLKIQPAELGDSAMYLCASSAALEAGGYTFGSGTRLTVV.